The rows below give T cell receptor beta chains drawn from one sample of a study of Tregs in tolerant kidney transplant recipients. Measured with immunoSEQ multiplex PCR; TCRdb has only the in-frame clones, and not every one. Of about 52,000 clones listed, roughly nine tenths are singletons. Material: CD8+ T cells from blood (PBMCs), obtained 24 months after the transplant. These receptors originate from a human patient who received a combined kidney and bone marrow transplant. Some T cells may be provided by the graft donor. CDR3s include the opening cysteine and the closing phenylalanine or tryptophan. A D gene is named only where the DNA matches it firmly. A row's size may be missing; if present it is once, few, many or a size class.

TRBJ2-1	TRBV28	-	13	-	CASSYSGGNEQFF	TGTGCCAGCAGTTATTCCGGGGGCAATGAGCAGTTCTTC
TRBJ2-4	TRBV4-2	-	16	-	CASSPPRGAGKNIQYF	TGTGCCAGCAGCCCCCCTCGGGGGGCGGGCAAAAACATTCAGTACTTC
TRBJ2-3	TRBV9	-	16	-	CASSVFGTSKTDTQYF	TGTGCCAGCAGCGTATTCGGTACTAGCAAAACTGATACGCAGTATTTT
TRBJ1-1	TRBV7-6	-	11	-	CASSLGGGAFF	TGTGCCAGCAGCTTAGGTGGGGGGGCTTTCTTT
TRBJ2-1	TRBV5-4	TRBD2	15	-	CASSHGLAVGNEQFF	TGTGCCAGCAGCCACGGACTAGCGGTAGGCAATGAGCAGTTCTTC
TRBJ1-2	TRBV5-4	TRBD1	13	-	CASSLSGGYGYTF	TGTGCCAGCAGCTTATCAGGGGGCTATGGCTACACCTTC
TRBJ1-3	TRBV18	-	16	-	CASSPRSAGRSYTIYF	TGTGCCAGCTCACCACGATCGGCGGGCAGAAGCTACACCATATATTTT
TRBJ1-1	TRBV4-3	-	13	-	CASSVGGRTEAFF	TGCGCCAGCAGCGTGGGGGGAAGAACTGAAGCTTTCTTT
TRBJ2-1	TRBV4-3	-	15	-	CASSQGSGAHNEQFF	TGCGCCAGCAGCCAAGGGTCGGGTGCCCACAATGAGCAGTTCTTC
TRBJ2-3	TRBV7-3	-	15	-	CASSLLGGSTDTQYF	TGTGCCAGCAGCTTATTAGGCGGTAGCACAGATACGCAGTATTTT
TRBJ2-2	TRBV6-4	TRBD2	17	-	CASSPFAGGRATGELFF	TGTGCCAGCAGCCCATTTGCGGGGGGGCGAGCGACCGGGGAGCTGTTTTTT
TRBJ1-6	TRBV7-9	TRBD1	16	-	CASSLGQGRYNSPLHF	TGTGCCAGCAGCTTAGGACAGGGGAGGTATAATTCCCCCCTCCACTTT
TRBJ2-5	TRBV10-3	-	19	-	CAIKEGGLALPSPSETQYF	TGTGCCATCAAAGAGGGTGGGCTAGCGCTACCCTCTCCCTCGGAGACCCAGTACTTC
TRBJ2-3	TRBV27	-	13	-	CASSYGRTDTQYF	TGTGCCAGCAGTTACGGGAGAACAGATACGCAGTATTTT
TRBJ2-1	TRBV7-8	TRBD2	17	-	CASSYTLAGTRYNEQFF	TGTGCCAGCAGCTACACGTTAGCGGGGACGCGCTACAATGAGCAGTTCTTC
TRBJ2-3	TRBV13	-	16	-	CASSFAPSTSTDTQYF	TGTGCCAGCAGCTTCGCCCCGAGTACTAGCACAGATACGCAGTATTTT
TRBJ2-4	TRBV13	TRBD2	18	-	CASSWAGTSGRAKNIQYF	TGTGCCAGCAGCTGGGCGGGGACTAGCGGGAGGGCCAAAAACATTCAGTACTTC
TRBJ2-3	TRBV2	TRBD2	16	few	CASDLGSGGPRDTQYF	TGTGCCAGCGATTTAGGTAGCGGGGGCCCTAGGGATACGCAGTATTTT
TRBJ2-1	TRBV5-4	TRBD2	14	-	CASSFGLADNEQFF	TGTGCCAGCAGCTTCGGACTAGCGGACAATGAGCAGTTCTTC
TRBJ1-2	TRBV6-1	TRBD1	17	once	CASSEVRTGGGNYGYTF	TGTGCCAGCAGTGAAGTTCGGACAGGGGGCGGAAACTATGGCTACACCTTC
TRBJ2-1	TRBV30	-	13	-	CAWSISSYNEQFF	TGTGCCTGGAGTATCAGCTCCTACAATGAGCAGTTCTTC
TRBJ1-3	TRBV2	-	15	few	CASSPDTDSGNTIYF	TGTGCCAGCAGCCCAGACACAGACTCTGGAAACACCATATATTTT
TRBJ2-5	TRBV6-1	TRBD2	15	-	CASSANWREQETQYF	TGTGCCAGCAGTGCCAACTGGCGGGAGCAAGAGACCCAGTACTTC
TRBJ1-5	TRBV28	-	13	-	CASSFTGMEPQHF	TGTGCCAGCAGTTTCACCGGGATGGAGCCCCAGCATTTT
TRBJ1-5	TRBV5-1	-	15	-	CASREGDYSNQPQHF	TGCGCCAGCCGGGAGGGGGATTATAGCAATCAGCCCCAGCATTTT